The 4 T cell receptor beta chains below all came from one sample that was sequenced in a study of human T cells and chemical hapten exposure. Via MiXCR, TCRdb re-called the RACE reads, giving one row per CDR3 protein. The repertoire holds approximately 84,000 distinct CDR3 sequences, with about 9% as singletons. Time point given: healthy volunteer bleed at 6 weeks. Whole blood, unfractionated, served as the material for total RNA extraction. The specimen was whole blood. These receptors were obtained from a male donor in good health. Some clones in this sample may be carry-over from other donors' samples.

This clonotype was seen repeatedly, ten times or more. CDR3 bases: TGTGCCAGCAGAACCGACAGGGGATATAGCAATCAGCCCCAGCATTTT. It encodes CASRTDRGYSNQPQHF. J is TRBJ1-5 and V is TRBV6-2 or TRBV6-3; 8 nucleotides line up with TRBD1. V lost 6 bases and J lost 0; bases outside the gene matches: 7. Germline CDR1 reads MNHEY; CDR2 reads SVGEGT. The CDR3 is 16 residues long.

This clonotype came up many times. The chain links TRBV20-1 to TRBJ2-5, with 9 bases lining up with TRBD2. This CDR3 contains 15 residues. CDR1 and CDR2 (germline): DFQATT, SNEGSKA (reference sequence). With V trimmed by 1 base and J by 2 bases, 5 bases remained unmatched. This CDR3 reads CSARVILAGQETQYF. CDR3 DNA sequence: TGCAGTGCTAGAGTCATTCTAGCGGGGCAAGAGACCCAGTACTTC.

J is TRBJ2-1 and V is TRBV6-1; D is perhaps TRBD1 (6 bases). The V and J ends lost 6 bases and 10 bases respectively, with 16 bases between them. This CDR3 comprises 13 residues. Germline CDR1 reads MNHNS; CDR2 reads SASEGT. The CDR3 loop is CASSGGIGTEQFF. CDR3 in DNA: TGTGCCAGCAGCGGTGGTATCGGGACAGAGCAGTTCTTC.

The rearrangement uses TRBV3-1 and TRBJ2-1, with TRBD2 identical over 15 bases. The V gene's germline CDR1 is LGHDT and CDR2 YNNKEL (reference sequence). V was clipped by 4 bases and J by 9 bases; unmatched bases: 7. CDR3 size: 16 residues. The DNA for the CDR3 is TGTGCCAGCAGCCCAACACCGGGACTAGCGGGAGGTGAGCAGTTCTTC. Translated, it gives CASSPTPGLAGGEQFF.